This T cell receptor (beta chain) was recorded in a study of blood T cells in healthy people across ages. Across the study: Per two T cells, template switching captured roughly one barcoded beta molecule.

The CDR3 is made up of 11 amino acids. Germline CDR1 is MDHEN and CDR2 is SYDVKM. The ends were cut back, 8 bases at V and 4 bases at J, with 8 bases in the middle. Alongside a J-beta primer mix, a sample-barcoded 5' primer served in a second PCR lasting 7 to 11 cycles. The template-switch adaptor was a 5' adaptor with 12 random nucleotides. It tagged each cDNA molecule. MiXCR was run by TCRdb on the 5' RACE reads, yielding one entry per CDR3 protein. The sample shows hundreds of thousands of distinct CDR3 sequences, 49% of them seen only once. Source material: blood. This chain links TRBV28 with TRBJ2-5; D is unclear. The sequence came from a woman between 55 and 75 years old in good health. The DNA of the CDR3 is TGTGCCAGCGGGTCGGGAGAGACCCAGTACTTC. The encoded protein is CASGSGETQYF.